What follows are 26 T cell receptor beta chains derived from one specimen sequenced in a study of T cell responses to AZD1222 COVID-19 vaccine. Method: immunoSEQ multiplex PCR; TCRdb's copy keeps in-frame clones and lacks some. The sample includes 90,000 to 95,000 clones, roughly 84% of them seen just once. Material: peripheral blood, obtained on day 0 of AZD1222 vaccination. The receptors derive from an adult in good health.

The chain is built from TRBV10-3 and TRBJ2-5; perhaps TRBD1 as D (5 bases). The CDR3 loop spans 14 amino acids. Germline CDR1 ENHRY, CDR2 SYGVKD. The V and J ends lost 4 bases and 1 base respectively, with 10 bases between them. This chain's CDR3 is CAISVQAVQETQYF. The CDR3 nucleotides read TGTGCCATCAGTGTACAGGCGGTCCAAGAGACCCAGTACTTC.

The rearrangement uses TRBV7-3 and TRBJ1-1; D remains unclear. This CDR3 contains 13 residues. The germline V gene encodes CDR1 SGHTA and CDR2 FQGTGA. With 0 bases removed from V and 3 bases from J, the gap between germline ends came to 5 bases. Written as DNA, the CDR3 is TGTGCCAGCAGCTTAACAGGGCACACTGAAGCTTTCTTT. This gives the protein CASSLTGHTEAFF.

With regard to this clone: The sample has other DNA sequences that encode this CDR3 too. CDR3 region: CASSGQPYEQYF. In nucleotides, the CDR3 is TGTGCCAGTAGCGGACAGCCCTACGAGCAGTACTTC. The genes are TRBV2 and TRBJ2-7, with D possibly called TRBD1 or TRBD2 (6 bases each). The CDR3 is 12 amino acids. Germline V CDR1 and CDR2: SNHLY, FYNNEI. V was pared by 9 bases and J by 2 bases, with 11 bases between.

The chain has TRBV4-3 and TRBJ1-2, with D possibly TRBD1 on 5 matching bases. Trimming removed 3 bases at V and 7 bases at J, with 15 bases between. This CDR3 comprises 14 residues. CDR1 LGHNA and CDR2 YSLEER come from the germline V gene. This CDR3 reads CASSHFEGMVGYTF. DNA of the CDR3: TGCGCCAGCAGCCATTTTGAGGGGATGGTTGGCTACACCTTC.

The genes are TRBV7-3 and TRBJ2-2; D might be TRBD2 (5 bases). This CDR3 is 17 amino acids long. V was shortened by 5 bases and J by 6 bases, with 22 bases between the two germline ends. Per the germline V gene, CDR1 is SGHTA and CDR2 is FQGTGA. DNA for the CDR3: TGTGCCAGCAGCCCCCCGAGGAGTGGGAGAGGGTCCGGGGAGCTGTTTTTT. Translation gives CASSPPRSGRGSGELFF.

The chain combines TRBV6-2 or TRBV6-3 with TRBJ2-7; tentative D call: TRBD1 (6 bases). CDR1 and CDR2 from the germline V gene are MNHEY and SVGEGT. Trimming cost V 2 bases and J 1 base, with 15 bases left between them. This CDR3 region has 16 residues. The CDR3 is CASSYQPWDNSYEQYF. CDR3 coding DNA: TGTGCCAGCAGTTACCAACCATGGGACAATTCCTACGAGCAGTACTTC.

The chain uses TRBV18 and TRBJ1-3; 8 nucleotides agree with TRBD1. Germline V CDR1 and CDR2: KGHSH, LQKENI. V was clipped by 2 bases and J by 4 bases; unmatched bases: 7. The CDR3 consists of 16 residues. CDR3: CASSPAPGQGGNTIYF. CDR3 nucleotides: TGTGCCAGCTCACCAGCCCCCGGACAGGGAGGAAACACCATATATTTT.

This clone was seen a few times. V and J are TRBV19 and TRBJ1-2; 11 bases are a match to TRBD1. Germline V gene lookup returns CDR1 LNHDA and CDR2 SQIVND (reference sequence). The CDR3 loop spans 15 amino acids. Unmatched junction bases numbered 6, after V lost 4 bases and J lost 5 bases. The CDR3 here is CASSTGTGGSYGYTF. CDR3 nucleotide sequence: TGTGCCAGTAGTACCGGGACAGGGGGAAGTTATGGCTACACCTTC.

This clone has at least ten counts. This chain joins TRBV4-3 and TRBJ1-1; unclear D gene. V was clipped by 0 bases and J by 4 bases, with 6 bases between them. CDR3 length: 13 residues. Germline-derived CDR1 and CDR2 are LGHNA and YSLEER. The CDR3 DNA reads TGCGCCAGCAGCCAAGAAACGCCCACTGAAGCTTTCTTT. Its protein is CASSQETPTEAFF.

The CDR3 is CATSRDTSGRTDTQYF. For the CDR3, the DNA is TGTGCCACCAGCAGAGATACTAGCGGGAGAACAGATACGCAGTATTTT. This chain links TRBV15 with TRBJ2-3; TRBD2 aligns across 11 bases. CDR3 length: 16 amino acids. Per germline, CDR1 LNHNV and CDR2 YYDKDF (reference sequence). The trim removed 0 bases at V and 3 bases at J, leaving 2 bases unmatched.

J is TRBJ2-1 and V is TRBV4-2, with 12 bases that match TRBD1. With V trimmed by 1 base and J by 15 bases, 7 bases remained unmatched. The CDR3 sequence is 14 residues long. In germline, CDR1 is LGHNA, CDR2 YNFKEQ. CDR3 protein: CASSQAGDRGRRFF. CDR3 nucleotide sequence: TGTGCCAGCAGCCAAGCGGGGGACAGGGGGCGAAGGTTCTTC.

The V call is TRBV6-6, the J call TRBJ1-1; unclear D gene. Trimming took 2 bases from V and 7 from J, leaving 8 bases between them. Germline values: CDR1 MNHNY, CDR2 SVGAGI (reference sequence). The CDR3 extends over 12 amino acids. CDR3 in amino acids: CASSYKRDEAFF. The CDR3 bases are TGTGCCAGCAGTTACAAGAGGGATGAAGCTTTCTTT.

The rearrangement joins TRBV4-1 to TRBJ1-2; D perhaps matches TRBD1 (6 bases). Trimming took 4 bases from V and 2 from J, leaving 11 bases between them. The CDR3 extends over 14 amino acids. From germline, CDR1 is MGHRA and CDR2 YSYEKL. As DNA, the CDR3 is TGCGCCAGCAGCCCGAGGGGGGGCAACTATGGCTACACCTTC. This sequence encodes CASSPRGGNYGYTF.

This chain connects TRBV2 to TRBJ1-2, with 7 positions matching TRBD1. Trimming cost V 5 bases and J 3 bases; bases outside gene matches: 6. The germline V gene has CDR1 SNHLY and CDR2 FYNNEI. The CDR3 is 14 amino acids. The CDR3 protein is CASSPRDSYYGYTF. CDR3 in DNA: TGTGCCAGCAGTCCACGGGACAGCTACTATGGCTACACCTTC.

J is TRBJ1-5 and V is TRBV27; 8 nucleotides match TRBD1. V was pared by 9 bases and J by 5 bases, with 9 bases of the junction left unmatched. The V gene's germline CDR1 is MNHEY and CDR2 SMNVEV (reference sequence). The CDR3 has 14 amino acids. In DNA, the CDR3 is TGTGCCAGTGCCCCGCAGGGGGCCTATCAGCCCCAGCATTTT. Encoded protein: CASAPQGAYQPQHF.

This clone was observed once. J is TRBJ2-7 and V is TRBV12-3 or TRBV12-4, with unresolved D. Trimming took off 6 bases at V and 2 bases at J, with 8 bases between the two ends. The CDR3 has 12 residues. Here the CDR3 DNA reads TGTGCCAGCAGCGTAGGTCCCTACGAGCAGTACTTC. As protein: CASSVGPYEQYF.

This chain joins TRBV29-1 and TRBJ1-2, with D possibly being TRBD1 (5 bases). Trimming removed 5 bases at V and 6 bases at J, with 13 bases between. CDR3 length equals 12 residues. The germline V gene has CDR1 SQVTM and CDR2 ANQGSEA. The chain's CDR3 is CSVQKGRDGYTF. CDR3 DNA sequence: TGCAGCGTTCAAAAGGGGAGGGATGGCTACACCTTC.

This rearrangement joins TRBV6-2 or TRBV6-3 to TRBJ1-5; no definite D call. CDR1 MNHEY and CDR2 SVGEGT come from the germline V gene. V gave up 5 bases and J gave up 6 bases, with 8 bases separating them. This CDR3 region has 12 residues. CDR3 coding DNA: TGTGCCAGCAGTCTATTTGTTCAGCCCCAGCATTTT. This translates into CASSLFVQPQHF.

The rearrangement uses TRBV7-2 and TRBJ1-6; D remains unclear. Germline CDR1 SGHTA, CDR2 FQGNSA. There are 15 residues in the CDR3. Between the trimmed V and J ends, which lost 3 bases and 4 bases, there was a span of 10 bases. The chain's CDR3 is CASSFLEQYNSPLHF. The CDR3 nucleotides read TGTGCCAGCAGCTTCTTGGAACAGTATAATTCACCCCTCCACTTT.

This chain uses TRBV4-3 with TRBJ2-1, with D perhaps TRBD1 or TRBD2 (6 bases each). Per the germline V gene, CDR1 is LGHNA and CDR2 is YSLEER. The V gene lost 1 base and the J gene lost 5 bases, with 12 bases spanning the gap. The CDR3 length is 15 residues. CDR3: CASSQALGGHNEQFF. CDR3 nucleotides: TGCGCCAGCAGCCAAGCCCTAGGGGGGCACAATGAGCAGTTCTTC.

This clone was picked up one time. CDR3 bases: TGTGCCAGCAGTTTGCCGGGAGGGTTGAGTGAAAAACTGTTTTTT. Protein: CASSLPGGLSEKLFF. The chain uses TRBV28 and TRBJ1-4; D gene ambiguous. The CDR3 spans 15 residues. V was cut by 3 bases and J by 7 bases, with 15 bases left in between. The V gene's germline CDR1 is MDHEN and CDR2 SYDVKM.

There are a few counts of this clone. V and J are TRBV6-6 and TRBJ2-5; D gene uncertain. The CDR3 spans 15 residues. Germline values: CDR1 MNHNY, CDR2 SVGAGI (reference sequence). Trimming removed 0 bases from V and 2 bases from J, with 10 bases in between. The CDR3 region has the DNA TGTGCCAGCAGTTACTCGAGCCCAGTTCAAGAGACCCAGTACTTC. The encoded protein is CASSYSSPVQETQYF.

The genes are TRBV4-1 and TRBJ1-1; 7 bases match TRBD1. V lost 4 bases, J lost 0 bases, and 5 bases stayed unmatched. Germline CDR1 reads MGHRA; CDR2 reads YSYEKL. The CDR3 runs to 15 residues. CDR3 protein: CASSPPTGLNTEAFF. DNA for the CDR3: TGCGCCAGCAGCCCCCCGACAGGGTTGAACACTGAAGCTTTCTTT.

The chain has TRBV4-3 and TRBJ2-7; no clear D. CDR1 and CDR2 (germline): LGHNA, YSLEER. The CDR3 spans 15 residues. V lost 4 bases and J lost 7, with 20 bases in between. The CDR3 DNA sequence: TGCGCCAGCAGCCTCCCCCCTGGGGAAGACATTGAGCAGTACTTC. Translated, it gives CASSLPPGEDIEQYF.

The genes are TRBV29-1 and TRBJ2-6, with D perhaps being TRBD1 or TRBD2 (5 bases each). The V end lost 4 bases, the J end lost 0 bases, and 13 bases lay between the germline ends. The CDR3 runs 16 residues. Germline assignment: CDR1 SQVTM and CDR2 ANQGSEA. The CDR3 DNA is TGCAGCGTTGCCCGGGACGTACTCTCTGGGGCCAACGTCCTGACTTTC. It codes for CSVARDVLSGANVLTF.

This clone is a singleton in its sample. This chain joins TRBV12-5 and TRBJ1-1; tentatively, D is TRBD1 (6 bases). The CDR3 sequence is 13 residues long. Between the trimmed V and J ends, which lost 7 bases and 9 bases, there was a span of 18 bases. Germline V lookup: CDR1 LGHNT, CDR2 FRNRAP. The CDR3 bases are TGTGCTAGTGCGGGGGGACATTCCTTCAAAGCTTTCTTT. It is translated as CASAGGHSFKAFF.